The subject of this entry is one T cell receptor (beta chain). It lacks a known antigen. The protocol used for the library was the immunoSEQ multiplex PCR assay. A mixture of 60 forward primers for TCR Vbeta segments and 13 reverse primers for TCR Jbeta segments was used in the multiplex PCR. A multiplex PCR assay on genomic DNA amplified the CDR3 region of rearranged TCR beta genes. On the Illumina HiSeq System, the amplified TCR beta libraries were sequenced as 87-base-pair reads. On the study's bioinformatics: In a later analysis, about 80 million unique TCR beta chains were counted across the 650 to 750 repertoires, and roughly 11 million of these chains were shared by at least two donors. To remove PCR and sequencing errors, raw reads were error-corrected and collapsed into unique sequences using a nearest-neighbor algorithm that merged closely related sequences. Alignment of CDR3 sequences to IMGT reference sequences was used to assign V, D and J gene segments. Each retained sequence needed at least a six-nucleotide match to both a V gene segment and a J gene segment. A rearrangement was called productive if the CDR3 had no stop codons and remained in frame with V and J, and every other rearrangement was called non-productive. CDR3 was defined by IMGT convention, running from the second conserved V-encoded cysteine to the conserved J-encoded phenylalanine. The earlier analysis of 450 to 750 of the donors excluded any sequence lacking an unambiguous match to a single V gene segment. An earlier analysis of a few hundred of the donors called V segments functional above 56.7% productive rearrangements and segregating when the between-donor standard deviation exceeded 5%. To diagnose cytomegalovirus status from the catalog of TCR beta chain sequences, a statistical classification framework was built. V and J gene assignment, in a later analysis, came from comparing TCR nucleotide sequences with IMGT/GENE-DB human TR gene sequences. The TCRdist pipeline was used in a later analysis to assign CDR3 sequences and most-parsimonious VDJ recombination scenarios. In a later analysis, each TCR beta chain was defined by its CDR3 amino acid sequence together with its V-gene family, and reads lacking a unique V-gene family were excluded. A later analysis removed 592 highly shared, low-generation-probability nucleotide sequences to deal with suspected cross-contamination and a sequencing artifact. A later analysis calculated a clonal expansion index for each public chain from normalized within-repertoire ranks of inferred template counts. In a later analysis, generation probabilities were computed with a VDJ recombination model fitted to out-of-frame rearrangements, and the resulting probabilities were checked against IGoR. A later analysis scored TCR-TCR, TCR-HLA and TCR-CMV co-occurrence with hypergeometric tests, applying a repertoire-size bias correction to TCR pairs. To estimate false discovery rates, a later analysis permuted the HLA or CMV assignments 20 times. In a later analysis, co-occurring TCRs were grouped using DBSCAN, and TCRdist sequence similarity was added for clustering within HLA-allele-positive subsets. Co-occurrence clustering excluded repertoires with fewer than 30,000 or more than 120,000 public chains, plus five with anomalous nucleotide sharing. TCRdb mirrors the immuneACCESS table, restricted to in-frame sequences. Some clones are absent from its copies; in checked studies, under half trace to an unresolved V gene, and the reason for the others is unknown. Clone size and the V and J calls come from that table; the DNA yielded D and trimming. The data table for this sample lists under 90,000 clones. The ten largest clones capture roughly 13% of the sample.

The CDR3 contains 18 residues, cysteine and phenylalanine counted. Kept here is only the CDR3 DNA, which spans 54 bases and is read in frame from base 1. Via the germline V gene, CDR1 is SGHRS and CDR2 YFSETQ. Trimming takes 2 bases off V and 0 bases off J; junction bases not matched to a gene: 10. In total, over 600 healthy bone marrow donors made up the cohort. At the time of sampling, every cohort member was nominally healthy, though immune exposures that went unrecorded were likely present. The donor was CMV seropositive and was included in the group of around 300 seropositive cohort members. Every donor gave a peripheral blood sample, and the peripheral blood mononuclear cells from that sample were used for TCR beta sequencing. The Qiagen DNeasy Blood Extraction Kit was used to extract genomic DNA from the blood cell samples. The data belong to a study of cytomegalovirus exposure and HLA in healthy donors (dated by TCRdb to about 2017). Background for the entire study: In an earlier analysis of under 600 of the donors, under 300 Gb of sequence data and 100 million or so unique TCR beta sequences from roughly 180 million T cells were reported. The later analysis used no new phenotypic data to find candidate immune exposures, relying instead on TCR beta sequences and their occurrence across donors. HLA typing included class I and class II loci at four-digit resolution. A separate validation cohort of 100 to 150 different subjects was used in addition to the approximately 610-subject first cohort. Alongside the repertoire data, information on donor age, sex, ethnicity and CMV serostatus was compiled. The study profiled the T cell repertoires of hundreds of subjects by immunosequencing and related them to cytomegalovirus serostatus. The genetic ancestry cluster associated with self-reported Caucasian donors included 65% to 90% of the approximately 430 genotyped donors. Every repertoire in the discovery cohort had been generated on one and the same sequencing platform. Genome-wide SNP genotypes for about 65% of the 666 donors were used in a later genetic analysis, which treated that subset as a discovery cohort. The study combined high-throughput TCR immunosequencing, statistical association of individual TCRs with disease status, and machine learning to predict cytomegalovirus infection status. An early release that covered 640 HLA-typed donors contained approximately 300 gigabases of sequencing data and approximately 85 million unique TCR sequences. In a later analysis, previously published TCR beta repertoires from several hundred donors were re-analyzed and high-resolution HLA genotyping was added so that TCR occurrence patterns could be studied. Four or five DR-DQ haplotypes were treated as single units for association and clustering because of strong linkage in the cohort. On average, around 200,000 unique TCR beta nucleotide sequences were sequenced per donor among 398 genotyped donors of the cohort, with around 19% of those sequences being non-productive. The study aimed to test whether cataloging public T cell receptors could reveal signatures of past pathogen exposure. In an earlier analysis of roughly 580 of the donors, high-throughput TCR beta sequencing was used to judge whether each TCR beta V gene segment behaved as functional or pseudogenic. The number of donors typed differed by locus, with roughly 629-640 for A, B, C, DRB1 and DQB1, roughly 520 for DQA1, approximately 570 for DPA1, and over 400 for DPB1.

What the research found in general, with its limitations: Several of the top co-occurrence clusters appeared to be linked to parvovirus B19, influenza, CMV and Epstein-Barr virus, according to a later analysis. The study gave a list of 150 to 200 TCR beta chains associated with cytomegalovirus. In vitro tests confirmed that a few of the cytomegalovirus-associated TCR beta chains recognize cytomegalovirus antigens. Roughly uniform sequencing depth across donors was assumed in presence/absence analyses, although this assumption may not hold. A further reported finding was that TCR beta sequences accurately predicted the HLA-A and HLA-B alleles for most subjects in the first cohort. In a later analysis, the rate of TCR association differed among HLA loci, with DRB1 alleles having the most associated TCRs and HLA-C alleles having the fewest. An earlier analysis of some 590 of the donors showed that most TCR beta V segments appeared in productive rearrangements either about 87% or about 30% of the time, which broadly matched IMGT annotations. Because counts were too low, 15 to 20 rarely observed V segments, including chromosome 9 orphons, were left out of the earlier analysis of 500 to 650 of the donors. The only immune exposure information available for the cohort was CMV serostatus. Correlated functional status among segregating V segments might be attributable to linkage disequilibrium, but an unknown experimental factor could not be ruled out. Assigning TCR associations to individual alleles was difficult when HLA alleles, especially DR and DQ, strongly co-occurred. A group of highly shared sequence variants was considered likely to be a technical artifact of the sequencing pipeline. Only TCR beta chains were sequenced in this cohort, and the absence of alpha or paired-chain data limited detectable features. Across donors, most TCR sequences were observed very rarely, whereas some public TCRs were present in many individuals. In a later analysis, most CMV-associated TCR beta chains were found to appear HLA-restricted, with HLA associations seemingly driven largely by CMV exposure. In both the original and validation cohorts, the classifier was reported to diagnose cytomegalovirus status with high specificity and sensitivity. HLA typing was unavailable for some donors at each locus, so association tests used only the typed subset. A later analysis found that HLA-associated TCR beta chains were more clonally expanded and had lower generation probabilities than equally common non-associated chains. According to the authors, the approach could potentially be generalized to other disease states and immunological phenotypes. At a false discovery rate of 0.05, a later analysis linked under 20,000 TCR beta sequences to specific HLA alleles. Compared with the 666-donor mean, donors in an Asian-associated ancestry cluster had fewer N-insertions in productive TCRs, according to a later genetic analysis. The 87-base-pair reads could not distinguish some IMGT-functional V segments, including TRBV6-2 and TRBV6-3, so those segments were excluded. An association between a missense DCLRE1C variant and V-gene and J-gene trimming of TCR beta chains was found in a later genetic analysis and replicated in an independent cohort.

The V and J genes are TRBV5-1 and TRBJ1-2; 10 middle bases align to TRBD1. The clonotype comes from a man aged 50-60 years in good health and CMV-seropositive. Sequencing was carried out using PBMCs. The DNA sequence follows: TGCGCCAGCAGCTTCTCGACCGGGACAGGGGCCACTAACTATGGCTACACCTTC. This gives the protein CASSFSTGTGATNYGYTF.